Below are 9 T cell receptor beta chains sequenced from a single sample in a study of cytomegalovirus exposure and HLA in healthy donors (TCRdb year 2017). Library construction relied on the immunoSEQ multiplex PCR assay. For the multiplex PCR, a mixture combining 60 forward primers for TCR Vbeta segments and 13 reverse primers for TCR Jbeta segments was used. This is the immuneACCESS table as TCRdb keeps it, with only in-frame sequences that have V and J called. A part of the clones is gone; compared with another copy, unresolved V genes explain less than half, and the rest is unexplained. The sample records about 33,000 clones, roughly 50% of which are singletons. In total, the top ten clones hold more than 5% of the sample. What was sequenced was PBMCs. The receptors come from a woman aged 40 to 50 in good health and CMV-seropositive.

The genes are TRBV10-3 and TRBJ1-1; D perhaps matches TRBD1 (6 bases). The ends were cut back, 10 bases at V and 7 bases at J, with 13 bases in the middle. CDR1 is ENHRY, CDR2 SYGVKD, per germline. The CDR3 has 11 residues. The CDR3 reads CATTLDSEAFF. In nucleotides, the CDR3 is TGTGCCACCACCCTGGACAGTGAAGCTTTCTTT.

A few counts support this clone. This chain's CDR3 is CASRSGGVFYNEQFF. CDR3 coding DNA: TGTGCCAGCCGTAGCGGGGGGGTGTTCTACAATGAGCAGTTCTTC. The rearrangement uses TRBV2 and TRBJ2-1, with 11 bases identical to TRBD2. V trimming: 8 bases; J trimming: 3 bases; junction bases outside the gene matches: 6. Germline V CDR1 and CDR2: SNHLY, FYNNEI. There are 15 residues in the CDR3.

V usage is TRBV7-9 and J usage is TRBJ2-7; no firm D call. This CDR3 spans 13 amino acids. With 5 bases removed from V and 4 bases from J, the gap between germline ends came to 12 bases. In germline, CDR1 is SEHNR, CDR2 FQNEAQ (reference sequence). CDR3 amino acids: CASSQPVSYEQYF. For the CDR3, the DNA is TGTGCCAGCAGCCAACCAGTTTCGTACGAGCAGTACTTC.

This chain links TRBV27 with TRBJ2-7; 13 bases match TRBD2. Germline assignment: CDR1 MNHEY and CDR2 SMNVEV (reference sequence). This CDR3 is built from 14 residues. V lost 4 bases and J lost 6; bases outside the gene matches: 3. The CDR3 sequence: CASSSLAGGLEQYF. Here the CDR3 DNA reads TGTGCCAGCAGTTCACTAGCGGGGGGGCTCGAGCAGTACTTC.

The V call is TRBV4-3, the J call TRBJ1-6, with TRBD1 identical over 11 bases. Germline values: CDR1 LGHNA, CDR2 YSLEER. This CDR3 contains 17 residues. After removal of 0 bases from V and 9 bases from J, the junction contained 7 bases not matched to a gene. The CDR3 sequence is CASSQEPPGQGGSPLHF. Here the CDR3 DNA reads TGCGCCAGCAGCCAAGAACCGCCGGGACAGGGGGGTTCACCCCTCCACTTT.

A word on this clone: The junction departs from the called germline gene at one end, perhaps through a read error. This chain uses TRBV5-4 with TRBJ1-1; D is ambiguous. The CDR3 has 14 residues. Per the germline V gene, CDR1 is SGHNT and CDR2 is YYREEE (reference sequence). CDR3 nucleotides: TGTGCCAGCAGATTGGAAATGGCGAACACTGAAGCTTTCTTT. This codes for CASRLEMANTEAFF.

The chain combines TRBV7-3 with TRBJ2-3; 8 bases agree with TRBD2. CDR1 SGHTA and CDR2 FQGTGA come from the germline V gene. The CDR3 spans 13 residues. The V and J ends lost 6 bases and 6 bases, in that order; junction bases with no gene match: 5. The CDR3 nucleotides are TGTGCCAGCAGACCCCCGGGAGGGGATACGCAGTATTTT. Translated: CASRPPGGDTQYF.

The chain carries TRBV10-3 and TRBJ1-3, with 7 bases aligning to TRBD1. V was pared by 3 bases and J by 1 base, with 9 bases of the junction left unmatched. The CDR3 spans 17 residues. The germline gives CDR1 ENHRY, CDR2 SYGVKD. The chain's CDR3 is CAISDRDRVASGNTIYF. The CDR3 region has the DNA TGTGCCATCAGTGATAGAGACAGGGTAGCATCTGGAAACACCATATATTTT.

The chain has TRBV5-1 and TRBJ2-1; a possible D gene is TRBD1 (6 bases). The CDR3 has 15 amino acids. Germline CDR1 SGHRS, CDR2 YFSETQ. The germline V and J ends were trimmed by 0 bases and 5 bases, with 12 bases remaining between them. CDR3 loop: CASSLVSGEHNEQFF. The CDR3 DNA follows: TGCGCCAGCAGCTTGGTGTCAGGGGAACACAATGAGCAGTTCTTC.